The present T cell receptor beta chain was sequenced within a study of naive and memory T cell subsets (dated by TCRdb to the late 2010s). Broadly, across the study: Sorted naive and memory T cell subsets from peripheral blood were analyzed in the study using a UMI-based, open-source pipeline for TCR alpha and beta sequencing. Complete agreement was observed between the functional CMV T cell responses and the IgG serology results. RNA was DNase-treated and reverse transcribed with TCR constant-region primers, mostly using SuperScript III.

V was cut back by 1 base and J by 2 bases, leaving a gap of 12 bases between them. The germline V gene supplies CDR1 LGHNA and CDR2 YSLEER. From the cysteine up to the phenylalanine, the CDR3 has a length of 16 residues. The retained sequence is limited to the CDR3, 48 bases, with the frame set at the first base. Details on this clonotype: Its target antigen remains unknown. Within one base of it there is no much larger clone, and no base qualities were kept.

Receptor amplification or capture employed UMI-ligation and nested PCR. The beta constant-region primer was an equimolar mix of two oligonucleotides covering both TRBC1 and TRBC2. The ligated cDNA went through four rounds of PCR with nested alpha and beta constant-region primers together with the SP2 primer. A single-stranded oligonucleotide carrying the SP2 primer and a 12-nucleotide UMI was ligated to the 3' end of the cDNA by T4 RNA ligase 1. The ligation reaction was incubated at 16°C for about 20-25 hours. PCR2 was usually performed as a SYBR Green qPCR and halted at a preset threshold so that over-amplification would not occur. Agencourt AMPure XP magnetic beads were used for all purifications after the first. Library amounts were measured by Qubit and library quality was assessed on a TapeStation, where the main peak was expected at around 650 bp. The pooled libraries were sequenced on an Illumina MiSeq using v2 2x251 paired-end kits, which usually yielded about 0.9-2.1 million reads per sample. Each sample was pooled at around 4.2 nM, and about 5-7% PhiX was included to help cluster recognition. Per the authors' processing: Decombinator assigned V and J genes to Demultiplexor-processed FASTQ reads by tag matching, allowing a single base-pair mismatch. By using UMIs, Collapsinator corrected both sequencing errors and the frequency errors caused by PCR heterogeneity. CDR3Translator translated TCRs and extracted CDR3s from the conserved cysteine to the FGXG phenylalanine, flagging non-productive sequences. Repertoires were subsampled to equal numbers of UMI-defined TCRs before Gini, Shannon entropy and inverse Simpson indices were calculated. Within the linear range, a power law was fitted to clonotype abundance distributions using maximum likelihood. On one naive CD8 sample, the pipeline and MIGEC gave similar UMI counts, unique TCR numbers and clonal distributions. One analysis removed from the naive repertoire any naive TCRs that were also present in any memory subset from the same donor. Repertoires were searched for about 7,300 CMV-associated CDR3 sequences compiled from VDJdb and a published dataset. The public reads were reprocessed in TCRdb via fastp at Q25 and MiXCR, keeping in-frame beta chains. Identical CDR3 protein sequences are pooled into one entry, listed with their most common genes and DNA. The V and J calls here are based on TCRdb, not the publication. Here the sample has about 100,000 distinct CDR3 sequences; about 15% occur a single time. The ten largest clonotypes hold about 3% of the sample.

From the second PCR step onward, the TCR alpha chain libraries and the TCR beta chain libraries were amplified separately. CMV status of each donor was established by measuring IFNgamma production from CD4+ T cells after fresh PBMCs were stimulated overnight with CMV viral lysate. Miltenyi beads were used first to positively select CD4 T cells, and CD8 T cells were then positively selected from the CD4-negative fraction. Cells stained for CD3, CD4, CD8, CD45RA, CD27 and a live/dead dye were sorted on a BD Aria II into four subsets by CD45RA and CD27. Blood was obtained from three healthy volunteers, and the blood from each volunteer was fractionated into CD4 and CD8 T cells and subsequently into four differentiation subsets. Roughly 0.11 L of peripheral blood was collected from each donor, and PBMC were isolated by Ficoll-Paque PLUS density-gradient centrifugation. Sorted cells were lysed in RLT buffer, and RNA was extracted with a Qiagen RNeasy kit and stored at -80°C.

The study at large found these results: After error correction, over 90% of naive TCR sequences appeared only once, giving much steeper abundance distributions than memory subsets. TCR abundance followed a power law whose exponent differed between naive and memory subsets but was consistent across the three individuals. Clonotypes were defined as single alpha or beta chain sequences, not paired alpha/beta receptors. A few larger clonotypes were found in naive repertoires, especially CD8, and these larger clonotypes were possibly memory cells re-expressing CD45RA. No ground truth was available to validate the repertoire findings for the naive and memory subsets. In both CD4 and CD8 cells, the Gini index increased while Shannon and inverse Simpson diversity decreased from naive through CM, EM and EMRA. RNA-based TCR counts may be affected by expression changes linked to T cell activation and differentiation.

Material: naive CD8+ T cells from blood. The sample's cell subset or site label is to be understood as: naive T cells, CD45RA high CD27+. This TCR was recovered from a human donor in good health. In this chain, TRBV4-3 is recombined with TRBJ2-1; possibly the D gene is TRBD1, per 5 matching bases. The CDR3 corresponds to CASSQGLVGPYNEQFF. The bases are TGCGCCAGCAGCCAAGGTCTAGTGGGGCCCTACAATGAGCAGTTCTTC.